This T cell receptor (beta chain) was recovered during a study of radiotherapy plus CTLA-4 blockade in lung cancer. Study-level background: Roughly a sixth of enrolled patients responded objectively, and roughly 30% had disease control. Study conclusions and caveats: In blood, tumor-derived TCR clones expanded after radiotherapy plus ipilimumab.

CDR1 is LGHNA and CDR2 is YNFKEQ in the germline V gene. The CDR3 totals 13 residues. V shed 0 bases and J shed 4 bases, with 4 bases lying between them. Some clones are missing from TCRdb's copy, which holds only in-frame ones; the method was immunoSEQ multiplex PCR. The sample has under 50,000 clones, approximately 86% seen once. It was focal radiation plus CTLA-4 blockade with ipilimumab that patients with chemo-refractory metastatic non-small-cell lung cancer received. This clone showed up just once. Its antigen remains unidentified. Sequences were derived from peripheral blood, sampled from a patient treated with radiotherapy plus ipilimumab. This chain uses TRBV4-2 with TRBJ2-1; D call uncertain. The clonotype originates from a human donor with non-small cell lung cancer whose response to radiotherapy plus ipilimumab could not be evaluated. CDR3 region: CASSQDPYNEQFF. DNA for the CDR3: TGTGCCAGCAGCCAAGATCCGTACAATGAGCAGTTCTTC.